A single sample is the source of the 22 T cell receptor beta chains below, sequenced in a study of a mutant IDH1 vaccine in newly diagnosed glioma. Time point indicated: week 5, during vaccination. Doses consisted of 300 ug of mutant IDH1 20-mer peptide each, paired with topical imiquimod. The antigens these receptors bind are not known. Here immunoSEQ multiplex PCR was the method, and the copy in TCRdb shows in-frame clones only, minus some. Among about 58,000 clones, around 80% were seen once, and the ten largest hold 6% to 7.5%. The source material was PBMCs, sampled from a glioma patient whose treatment included an IDH1 peptide vaccine. These receptors were obtained from a woman aged 50 to 65 with glioma.

The chain links TRBV7-2 to TRBJ1-2; 12 bases are shared with TRBD1. Germline CDR1 is SGHTA and CDR2 is FQGNSA. After removal of 3 bases from V and 5 bases from J, the junction contained 7 bases not matched to a gene. The CDR3 length is 16 residues. CDR3 protein: CASSLLGQGAKYGYTF. CDR3 DNA: TGTGCCAGCAGCTTGTTGGGACAGGGGGCCAAGTATGGCTACACCTTC.

The chain recombines TRBV28 with TRBJ1-2; 9 nucleotides agree with TRBD1. The junction had 6 bases not matched to a gene; V was cut back by 10 bases and J by 3 bases. The CDR3 has 13 amino acids. Germline lookup yields CDR1 MDHEN and CDR2 SYDVKM. In DNA, the CDR3 is TGTGCCACCGAACACAGGGGGCACTATGGCTACACCTTC. This encodes CATEHRGHYGYTF.

The rearrangement links TRBV10-2 to TRBJ2-7, with 7 bases aligning to TRBD2. The CDR3 is 16 amino acids. Germline V gene data show CDR1 as WSHSY and CDR2 as SAAADI. The trim removed 3 bases at V and 3 bases at J, leaving 11 bases unmatched. Written as DNA, the CDR3 is TGCGCCAGCAGTGACGTCGGGGGGTTGGGGGGCTACGAGCAGTACTTC. Amino acids: CASSDVGGLGGYEQYF.

This sequence joins TRBV5-6 and TRBJ2-3; no definite D call. The CDR3 is made up of 15 amino acids. V lost 2 bases and J 0 bases, leaving 10 bases between the germline ends. Per the germline V gene, CDR1 is SGHDT and CDR2 is YYEEEE. The CDR3 bases are TGTGCCAGCAGCTTACTTGGGGTAAGCACAGATACGCAGTATTTT. Its protein is CASSLLGVSTDTQYF.

This clone was seen more than once but under ten times. The chain links TRBV6-5 to TRBJ1-1; D perhaps matches TRBD1 (5 bases). Trimming stripped 2 bases from V and 3 bases from J, with 10 bases between. The CDR3 consists of 14 residues. CDR1 is MNHEY, CDR2 SVGAGI, per germline. CDR3 region: CASSYGGGDTEAFF. The CDR3 DNA is TGTGCCAGCAGTTACGGGGGAGGGGACACTGAAGCTTTCTTT.

The CDR3 here is CASGREINSPLHF. The CDR3 nucleotides are TGTGCCAGCGGTAGGGAAATCAATTCACCCCTCCACTTT. The genes are TRBV18 and TRBJ1-6; D is uncertain. This CDR3 is 13 amino acids long. Germline CDR1 KGHSH, CDR2 LQKENI. V gave up 8 bases and J gave up 7 bases, with 12 bases separating them.

The chain joins TRBV9 to TRBJ2-7; D is perhaps TRBD1 (6 bases). Germline assignment: CDR1 SGDLS and CDR2 YYNGEE. V dropped 8 bases and J dropped 3 bases, with 15 bases sitting between them. The CDR3 spans 13 residues. The CDR3 loop is CARGQWGNYEQYF. The CDR3 DNA sequence: TGTGCCAGAGGACAGTGGGGAAACTACGAGCAGTACTTC.

The genes are TRBV5-1 and TRBJ1-6, with TRBD1 identical over 7 bases. The junction had 2 bases not matched to a gene; V was cut back by 0 bases and J by 2 bases. The length of the CDR3 is 16 residues. The V gene's germline CDR1 is SGHRS and CDR2 YFSETQ. The CDR3 DNA reads TGCGCCAGCAGCTTGGACAGGGGACCCTATAATTCACCCCTCCACTTT. It specifies CASSLDRGPYNSPLHF.

The gene calls are TRBV18 and TRBJ2-7; 12 nucleotides agree with TRBD1. The CDR3 loop spans 16 amino acids. Germline CDR1 reads KGHSH; CDR2 reads LQKENI. V shed 2 bases and J 5 bases; nucleotides not matched to a gene: 7. This CDR3 is CASSPRDRGLRDEQYF. The CDR3 DNA follows: TGTGCCAGCTCACCAAGGGACAGGGGGCTCAGGGACGAGCAGTACTTC.

The genes are TRBV7-3 and TRBJ1-1; D is perhaps TRBD1 (5 bases). CDR3 size: 16 residues. From germline, CDR1 is SGHTA and CDR2 FQGTGA. Trimming left V 2 bases short and J 0 bases short, with 13 bases between. CDR3 DNA sequence: TGTGCCAGCAGCTTATCAACAGGCAGAATGAACACTGAAGCTTTCTTT. Its translation is CASSLSTGRMNTEAFF.

The chain employs TRBV14 and TRBJ2-2; 9 positions agree with TRBD2. Germline CDR1 SGHDN, CDR2 FVKESK. J gave up 5 bases and V 4 bases, and 2 bases lay outside the gene matches. This CDR3 has 14 residues. CDR3 coding DNA: TGTGCCAGCAGCCGCCTAGCGGGGACCGGGGAGCTGTTTTTT. Translated, it gives CASSRLAGTGELFF.

The chain recombines TRBV7-9 with TRBJ1-3, with D tentatively TRBD1 (5 bases). This CDR3 spans 14 amino acids. Trimming removed 5 bases at V and 4 bases at J, with 12 bases between. Germline V lookup: CDR1 SEHNR, CDR2 FQNEAQ (reference sequence). The CDR3 DNA follows: TGTGCCAGCAGCCAAGGGGCCGTCGGAAACACCATATATTTT. This translates into CASSQGAVGNTIYF. Filled out from reference TRBV7-9 and TRBJ1-3, the complete variable domain reads DTGVSQNPRHKITKRGQNVTFRCDPISEHNRLYWYRQTLGQGPEFLTYFQNEAQLEKSRLLSDRFSAERPKGSFSTLEIQRTEQGDSAMYLCASSQGAVGNTIYFGEGSWLTVV.

The V and J genes are TRBV2 and TRBJ2-3, with TRBD1 as a possible D gene (6 bases). Germline V CDR1 and CDR2: SNHLY, FYNNEI. The V and J ends lost 4 bases and 6 bases respectively, with 14 bases between them. This CDR3 is built from 14 residues. CDR3 region: CASSGSAGADTQYF. In nucleotides, the CDR3 is TGTGCCAGCAGTGGTTCTGCAGGGGCGGATACGCAGTATTTT.

V usage is TRBV9 and J usage is TRBJ1-2; D is unresolved. Germline V gene sequence: CDR1 SGDLS, CDR2 YYNGEE. The CDR3 contains 15 residues. The V end lost 2 bases, the J end lost 0 bases, and 11 bases lay between the germline ends. The CDR3 loop is CASSVHQNSNYGYTF. Here the CDR3 DNA reads TGTGCCAGCAGCGTCCACCAAAACTCTAACTATGGCTACACCTTC.

This chain uses TRBV4-1 with TRBJ1-2, with a weak D call TRBD1 (5 bases). V was cut by 3 bases and J by 8 bases, with 16 bases left in between. The CDR3 spans 14 residues. CDR1 and CDR2 from the germline V gene are MGHRA and YSYEKL. The CDR3 region has the DNA TGCGCCAGCAGCCACCAAGCAGGGTTTGGAGGCTACACCTTC. It translates to CASSHQAGFGGYTF.

J is TRBJ1-4 and V is TRBV29-1, with D unresolved. The V end was cut by 4 bases, the J end by 4 bases, with 4 bases between. The CDR3 loop spans 11 amino acids. Germline CDR1 is SQVTM and CDR2 is ANQGSEA. CDR3 amino acids: CSVVDNEKLFF. CDR3 bases: TGCAGCGTTGTAGATAATGAAAAACTGTTTTTT.

This rearrangement joins TRBV7-2 to TRBJ2-1; D tentatively fits TRBD1 or TRBD2 (5 bases each). The CDR3 loop spans 13 amino acids. CDR1 is SGHTA, CDR2 FQGNSA, per germline. The V and J ends lost 6 bases and 11 bases respectively, with 17 bases between them. The CDR3 DNA sequence: TGTGCCAGCAGTCCGAAGGGACCGTCCAAGCAGTTCTTC. Translated, it gives CASSPKGPSKQFF.

The chain recombines TRBV25-1 with TRBJ2-7; 9 bases map to TRBD2. The CDR3 is 14 amino acids. Germline lookup yields CDR1 MGHDK and CDR2 SYGVNS. V was pared by 3 bases and J by 5 bases, with 5 bases of the junction left unmatched. The CDR3 coding sequence is TGTGCCAGCAGTGAGGGCGGGGGGGCCCACGAGCAGTACTTC. It is translated as CASSEGGGAHEQYF.

This clone is a singleton in its sample. The V call is TRBV9, the J call TRBJ1-5; no reliable D call. CDR1 and CDR2 (germline): SGDLS, YYNGEE. This CDR3 spans 14 amino acids. V lost 0 bases to trimming and J lost 3 bases, with 7 bases between them. CDR3 sequence (DNA): TGTGCCAGCAGCGTAGCGGGATCCAATCAGCCCCAGCATTTT. Translation: CASSVAGSNQPQHF.

V and J are TRBV5-1 and TRBJ2-7; D perhaps matches TRBD2 (6 bases). This CDR3 has 14 amino acids. Germline CDR1 and CDR2: SGHRS and YFSETQ. With 5 bases removed from V and 4 bases from J, the gap between germline ends came to 16 bases. CDR3 bases: TGCGCCAGCAGGCGGGACCAATACCCATACGAGCAGTACTTC. It codes for CASRRDQYPYEQYF.

V gene TRBV9 combines with J gene TRBJ2-1, with TRBD2 matching 14 bases. This CDR3 region has 19 residues. Trimming cost V 0 bases and J 0 bases; bases outside gene matches: 5. Germline lookup yields CDR1 SGDLS and CDR2 YYNGEE. In DNA form, the CDR3 reads TGTGCCAGCAGCGTAGCGACTAGCGGGGGGGGTAGCTCCTACAATGAGCAGTTCTTC. Translated, it gives CASSVATSGGGSSYNEQFF.

The V and J genes are TRBV6-5 and TRBJ2-7; D unresolved. CDR1 is MNHEY, CDR2 SVGAGI, per germline. CDR3 size: 13 residues. Trimming took 6 bases from V and 2 from J, leaving 11 bases between them. The CDR3 loop is CASSFLGPYEQYF. CDR3 DNA: TGTGCCAGCAGCTTCCTAGGCCCCTACGAGCAGTACTTC.